Below, one T cell receptor (beta chain) is given with its context. Assay used: immunoSEQ multiplex PCR; TCRdb lists only in-frame clones, some missing. The profile covers approximately 180,000 clones, with around 94% appearing a single time and about 1.5% taken by the ten largest. The CDR3 consists of 13 residues. Looked up from germline, CDR1 is SQVTM and CDR2 is ANQGSEA. The sample belongs to a study of control samples from healthy donors and cancer patients. Sequencing was carried out using blood. The source is a woman between 18 and 29 years old in good health. The chain joins TRBV29-1 to TRBJ1-1; TRBD1 aligns across 8 bases. The CDR3 is CGGRGTGGTEAFF. The CDR3 DNA reads as TGCGGGGGGAGGGGCACAGGGGGCACTGAAGCTTTCTTT. The whole variable domain, filled in from reference TRBV29-1 and TRBJ1-1, reads SAVISQKPSRDICQRGTSLTIQCQVDSQVTMMFWYRQQPGQSLTLIATANQGSEATYESGFVIDKFPISRPNLTFSTLTVSNMSPEDSSIYLCGGRGTGGTEAFFGQGTRLTVV.